Listed below are T cell receptor beta chains from one sample, sequenced in a study of monozygotic twins with inflammatory bowel disease. TCRdb processed the 5' RACE reads again and assigns one entry to each CDR3 protein, with no DNA. The table for this sample gives approximately 330,000 distinct CDR3 sequences. Sequencing was carried out using blood. These receptor sequences come from a human donor with ulcerative colitis or Crohn's disease, or a healthy co-twin of an affected twin (not recorded which). The CDR3 runs from the conserved cysteine through the conserved F or W. Fields, in order: J gene, V gene, CDR3 protein.

>TRBJ1-4|TRBV6-5
CASSYRTTNEKLFF
>TRBJ1-1|TRBV27
CASSLGTGFFGDFF
>TRBJ2-5|TRBV7-8
CASSLAVETQYF
>TRBJ1-1|TRBV4-1
CASSLRANGVNTEAFF
>TRBJ2-1|TRBV5-1
CASSLPGQGYDEQFF
>TRBJ2-5|TRBV5-6
CASSRMDSYNFFQETQYF
>TRBJ2-1|TRBV20-1
CSASPLSSYNEQFF
>TRBJ1-2|TRBV7-2
CASSLAQGPGYGYTF
>TRBJ1-6|TRBV7-9
CASSLGRLPASLHF
>TRBJ2-1|TRBV6-5
CASSYSNRAWIF
>TRBJ1-1|TRBV7-8
CASSPTGGEAFF
>TRBJ2-4|TRBV5-1
CASSLAGTGMDIQYF
>TRBJ2-1|TRBV4-3
CASSQVFTGNNEQFF
>TRBJ2-1|TRBV7-9
CASSLRGTSGGMNEQFF
>TRBJ2-1|TRBV30
CAWSVEDRGGFF
>TRBJ2-7|TRBV27
CASSLVVNYEQYF
>TRBJ2-3|TRBV7-6
CASSPGLVWLDTQYF
>TRBJ2-1|TRBV7-9
CASSATSGIYNEQFF
>TRBJ2-3|TRBV20-1
CSAGDIPGGTLSTDTQYF
>TRBJ2-7|TRBV7-2
CASSRRGAYEQYF
>TRBJ2-5|TRBV19
CASSPRGQLQETQYF
>TRBJ2-1|TRBV5-1
CASRPTSGSSYNEQFF
>TRBJ2-2|TRBV28
CASRGSGTSGSINTGELFF
>TRBJ2-3|TRBV20-1
CSARNPDRSGTDTQYF
>TRBJ2-7|TRBV11-2
CASSPDSLSSYEQYF
>TRBJ2-1|TRBV20-1
CSARGQGGRRFF
>TRBJ2-2|TRBV12-3/TRBV12-4
CASRATSGTVTGELFF
>TRBJ2-3|TRBV12-3/TRBV12-4
CASSLTGSNTQYF
>TRBJ2-1|TRBV3-1
CASSQSYNEQFF
>TRBJ1-1|TRBV20-1
CSADPRRGNTEAFF
>TRBJ1-5|TRBV15
CATRTDRGRLSNQPQHF
>TRBJ1-1|TRBV6-5
CASSYGGQGKNTEAFF
>TRBJ2-7|TRBV7-6
CASSPLAGGGTYEQYF
>TRBJ2-1|TRBV5-1
CASSLGLASSYNEQFF
>TRBJ1-4|TRBV18
CASSPERGTNEKLFF
>TRBJ1-2|TRBV5-1
CASSPPTNYGYTF
>TRBJ1-1|TRBV6-5
CASSSPGQRSMNTEAFF
>TRBJ2-1|TRBV5-1
CASSLGTGVSNEQFF
>TRBJ1-5|TRBV20-1
CSASPQGQQPQHF
>TRBJ2-1|TRBV28
CASSFGTGTYNEQFF
>TRBJ1-5|TRBV30
CAWTTGLNQPQHF
>TRBJ2-3|TRBV7-2
CASSSRQGRTDTQYF
>TRBJ1-1|TRBV5-1
CASNIGGLNTEAFF
>TRBJ1-2|TRBV5-1
CASSSGPDRGGYGYTF
>TRBJ2-1|TRBV5-4
CASSLGRSGYNNNEQFF
>TRBJ1-4|TRBV5-4
CASSLGTYREIKAANEKLFF
>TRBJ2-7|TRBV5-1
CASSHTGSSSYEQYF
>TRBJ2-3|TRBV27
CASRASGGLDTQYF
>TRBJ2-6|TRBV5-1
CASRMGGGANVLTF
>TRBJ2-1|TRBV28
CASSLGGGNEQFF
>TRBJ1-4|TRBV5-1
CASSLEASTTNEKLFF
>TRBJ1-5|TRBV12-3/TRBV12-4
CASSPPDRVLGNQPQHF
>TRBJ2-7|TRBV20-1
CSAIPLEAGGSEQYF